This T cell receptor beta chain originates from a study of cytomegalovirus exposure and HLA in healthy donors. Study results and limitations: Using a false discovery rate of 0.05, a later analysis showed that approximately 17,000 TCR beta sequences were associated with HLA alleles. Later on, a genetic analysis was performed. It linked a missense variant in DCLRE1C with V- and J-gene trimming of TCR beta. Among TCR sequences, most were rare, though some public TCRs appeared in many donors.

V shed 4 bases and J shed 1 base, with 18 bases lying between them. Germline V CDR1 and CDR2: SGHNT, YYREEE (reference sequence). The CDR3 totals 16 residues. Notes on this clone: Its cognate antigen is unknown.

The PCR contained 60 Vbeta and 13 Jbeta primers. Using immunoSEQ multiplex PCR, the repertoire was profiled, and TCRdb retains in-frame clones only, with some absent. The sample records 150,000 to 200,000 clones, around 90% being singletons. Samples came from healthy bone marrow donors. Input material: PBMCs. The receptor was isolated from a woman aged 18-29 years in good health and CMV-seronegative. V gene TRBV5-4 combines with J gene TRBJ2-7; the D gene is possibly TRBD2 (5 bases). Here the CDR3 DNA reads TGTGCCAGCAGCCCACGGGCCGGGGTCACATCCTACGAGCAGTACTTC. Residues: CASSPRAGVTSYEQYF.